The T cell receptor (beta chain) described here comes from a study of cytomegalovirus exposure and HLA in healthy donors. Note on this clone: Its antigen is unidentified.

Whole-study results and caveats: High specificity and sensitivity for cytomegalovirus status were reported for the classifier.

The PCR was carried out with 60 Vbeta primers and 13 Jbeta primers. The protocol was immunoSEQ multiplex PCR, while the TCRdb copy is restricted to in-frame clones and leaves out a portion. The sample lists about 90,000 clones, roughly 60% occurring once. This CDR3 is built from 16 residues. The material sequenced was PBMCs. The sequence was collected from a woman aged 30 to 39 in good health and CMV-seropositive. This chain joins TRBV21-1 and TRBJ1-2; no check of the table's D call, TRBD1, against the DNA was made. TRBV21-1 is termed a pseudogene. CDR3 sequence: CASSKGSRDRGKCYTF. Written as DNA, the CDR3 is TGTGCCAGCAGCAAAGGGAGCCGGGACAGGGGTAAGTGCTACACCTTC.